This entry describes one TCR beta chain. The sample is drawn from a study of blood T cell repertoires in COVID-19. On the study more broadly: Samples representing acute and convalescent COVID-19 were sourced from the United States, Italy and Spain. The analysed material was cDNA or gDNA that came from T cells, B-cell-depleted T cells, or PBMCs.

Clones were sequenced by immunoSEQ multiplex PCR, and TCRdb holds only the in-frame ones, with some missing. The table records 200,000 to 300,000 clones, 84% of them present only once. The length of the CDR3 is 15 residues. V was pared by 3 bases and J by 4 bases, with 6 bases of the junction left unmatched. Germline V lookup: CDR1 SGDLS, CDR2 YYNGEE. The TCR comes from a man aged 55 to 70 with acute or convalescent COVID-19. This rearrangement joins TRBV9 to TRBJ1-3, with 8 bases fitting TRBD1. Sequencing input: peripheral blood. CDR3 nucleotides: TGTGCCAGCAGCGGATCCGGACAGGGAGGAAACACCATATATTTT. Its translation is CASSGSGQGGNTIYF. The full variable domain, its missing parts supplied by reference TRBV9 and TRBJ1-3, is DSGVTQTPKHLITATGQRVTLRCSPRSGDLSVYWYQQSLDQGLQFLIQYYNGEERAKGNILERFSAQQFPDLHSELNLSSLELGDSALYFCASSGSGQGGNTIYFGEGSWLTVV.